These 12 T cell receptor beta chains share one sample of origin, sequenced in a study of blood T cell repertoires in COVID-19. Using immunoSEQ multiplex PCR, the repertoire was profiled, and TCRdb retains in-frame clones only, with some absent. Here the sample spans some 210,000 clones, 80% to 85% being singletons. Input material: peripheral blood. These receptors came from a human donor in a cohort sampled during active COVID-19.

This chain links TRBV10-2 with TRBJ2-4; 7 bases agree with TRBD2. The CDR3 runs to 17 residues. V shed 4 bases, J shed 7 bases, and the junction held 16 bases outside the gene matches. Germline V gives CDR1 WSHSY, CDR2 SAAADI. The CDR3 region has the DNA TGCGCCAGCAGTGCCGTGGGGGAGCAGGGAGGGAAGAACATTCAGTACTTC. Translation gives CASSAVGEQGGKNIQYF.

The table lists this clone with a count of one. The J gene is TRBJ2-2, the V gene TRBV27, with D possibly matching TRBD1 (6 bases). The germline V and J ends were trimmed by 7 bases and 2 bases, with 17 bases remaining between them. The CDR3 contains 16 residues. Per germline, CDR1 MNHEY and CDR2 SMNVEV (reference sequence). The CDR3 loop reads CASNPQGRGNTGELFF. The CDR3 nucleotides are TGTGCCAGCAATCCTCAGGGGCGAGGAAACACCGGGGAGCTGTTTTTT.

The chain carries TRBV7-2 and TRBJ2-3, with D possibly being TRBD2 (5 bases). The CDR3 covers 14 residues. Germline loops: CDR1 SGHTA, CDR2 FQGNSA. Between the trimmed V and J ends, which lost 1 base and 3 bases, there was a span of 8 bases. CDR3: CASSLDTGTDTQYF. The CDR3 bases are TGTGCCAGCAGCTTAGATACGGGAACAGATACGCAGTATTTT. Complete variable domain (other parts from reference TRBV7-2 and TRBJ2-3): GAGVSQSPSNKVTEKGKDVELRCDPISGHTALYWYRQSLGQGLEFLIYFQGNSAPDKSGLPSDRFSAERTGGSVSTLTIQRTQQEDSAVYLCASSLDTGTDTQYFGPGTRLTVL.

This chain links TRBV19 with TRBJ1-1; a weak D match, TRBD1 (6 bases). Per germline, CDR1 LNHDA and CDR2 SQIVND (reference sequence). Trimming shortened V by 0 bases and J by 3 bases, and 14 bases separated the two germline ends. The CDR3 covers 16 residues. The CDR3 DNA is TGTGCCAGTAGTATAGAAAAGGGGGATGGGGACACTGAAGCTTTCTTT. The encoded protein is CASSIEKGDGDTEAFF.

V and J are TRBV13 and TRBJ2-7; 8 positions agree with TRBD1. The CDR3 spans 14 residues. In germline, CDR1 is PRHDT, CDR2 FYEKMQ (reference sequence). V lost 5 bases and J lost 5; bases outside the gene matches: 8. This chain's CDR3 is CASSNRGVNNEQYF. CDR3 bases: TGTGCCAGCAGCAACAGGGGGGTCAACAACGAGCAGTACTTC.

V and J are TRBV19 and TRBJ2-6, with D possibly matching TRBD1 (5 bases). Trimming removed 4 bases from V and 0 bases from J, with 7 bases in between. Germline V lookup: CDR1 LNHDA, CDR2 SQIVND (reference sequence). The CDR3 loop spans 15 amino acids. The CDR3 coding sequence is TGTGCCAGTAGTACGACAGCCTCTGGGGCCAACGTCCTGACTTTC. It is translated as CASSTTASGANVLTF. Full variable domain (rest looked up from reference TRBV19 and TRBJ2-6): DGGITQSPKYLFRKEGQNVTLSCEQNLNHDAMYWYRQDPGQGLRLIYYSQIVNDFQKGDIAEGYSVSREKKESFPLTVTSAQKNPTAFYLCASSTTASGANVLTFGAGSRLTVL.

This clone was seen a handful of times. The chain is built from TRBV12-3 or TRBV12-4 and TRBJ1-1; D not certain. This CDR3 spans 13 amino acids. V was trimmed by 1 base and J by 1 base, leaving 4 bases between them. For the CDR3, the DNA is TGTGCCAGCAGTTTAGGAGGGAACACTGAAGCTTTCTTT. The encoded protein is CASSLGGNTEAFF.

The chain recombines TRBV27 with TRBJ1-6; no firm D call. The CDR3 totals 16 residues. V was clipped by 2 bases and J by 0 bases, with 8 bases between them. Germline loops: CDR1 MNHEY, CDR2 SMNVEV (reference sequence). This chain's CDR3 is CASSLISSSYNSPLHF. The CDR3 DNA reads as TGTGCCAGCAGTTTAATCTCGAGCTCCTATAATTCACCCCTCCACTTT.

In the case of this clone: Relative to the germline gene, one junction end is altered; a read error may explain this. This chain joins TRBV27 and TRBJ2-6; 8 bases map to TRBD2. Germline V gene lookup returns CDR1 MNHEY and CDR2 SMNVEV (reference sequence). The CDR3 covers 14 residues. The CDR3 here is CASRVALAADVLTF. The DNA of the CDR3 is TGTGCCAGCAGGGTAGCACTAGCGGCCGACGTCCTGACTTTC.

This rearrangement joins TRBV9 to TRBJ2-3; D gene unclear. From germline, CDR1 is SGDLS and CDR2 YYNGEE. The CDR3 spans 15 residues. V gave up 0 bases and J gave up 1 base, with 9 bases separating them. The CDR3 spells CASSVDSPGTDTQYF. The CDR3 DNA reads TGTGCCAGCAGCGTAGACTCGCCGGGCACAGATACGCAGTATTTT.

The chain combines TRBV19 with TRBJ2-5; 10 nucleotides agree with TRBD2. CDR1 is LNHDA, CDR2 SQIVND, per germline (reference sequence). V lost 3 bases and J lost 5; bases outside the gene matches: 15. The CDR3 is 18 amino acids. This CDR3 is CASSIGSSGGDKTETQYF. As DNA, the CDR3 is TGTGCCAGTAGTATCGGGTCTAGCGGGGGCGATAAGACGGAGACCCAGTACTTC.

The genes are TRBV4-1 and TRBJ2-2; 7 bases align to TRBD2. Per the germline V gene, CDR1 is MGHRA and CDR2 is YSYEKL. Trimming took 4 bases from V and 5 from J; bases not matched to a gene: 4. The CDR3 extends over 14 amino acids. The CDR3 DNA sequence: TGCGCCAGCAGCCCACACGGGGGGACCGGGGAGCTGTTTTTT. It is translated as CASSPHGGTGELFF.